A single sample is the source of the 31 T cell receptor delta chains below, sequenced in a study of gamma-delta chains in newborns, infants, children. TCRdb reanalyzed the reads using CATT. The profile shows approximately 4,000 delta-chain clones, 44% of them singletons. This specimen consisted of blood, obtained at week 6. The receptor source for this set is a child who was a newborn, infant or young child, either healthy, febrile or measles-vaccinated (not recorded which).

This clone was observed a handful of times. CDR3 sequence reads: CAFPLPSLLGNTDKLIF. CDR3 sequence (DNA): TGTGCCTTTCCTCTTCCTTCCTTACTGGGGAACACCGATAAACTCATCTTT. V usage is TRDV3 and J usage is TRDJ1; D tentatively reads TRDD2 or TRDD3 (7 bases each). With 2 bases removed from V and 0 bases from J, the gap between germline ends came to 22 bases. The CDR3 is made up of 17 amino acids. Germline V CDR1 and CDR2: TVYSNPD, GDNSRS (reference sequence).

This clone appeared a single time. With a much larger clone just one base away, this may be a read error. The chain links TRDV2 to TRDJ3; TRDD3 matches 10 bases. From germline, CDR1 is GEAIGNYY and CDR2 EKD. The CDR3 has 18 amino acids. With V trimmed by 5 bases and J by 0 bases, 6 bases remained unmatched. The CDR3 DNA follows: TGTGCCTGTGTATACACTGGGGGATTCTCCTGGGACACCCGACAGATGTTTTTC. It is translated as CACVYTGGFSWDTRQMFF.

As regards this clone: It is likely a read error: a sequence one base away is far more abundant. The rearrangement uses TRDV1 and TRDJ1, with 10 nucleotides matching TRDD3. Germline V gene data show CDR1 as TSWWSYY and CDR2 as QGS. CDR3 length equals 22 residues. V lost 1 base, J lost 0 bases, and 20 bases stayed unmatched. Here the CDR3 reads CALGEPPTSYWGIVAYTDKLIF. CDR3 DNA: TGTGCTCTTGGGGAACCACCTACATCGTACTGGGGGATCGTAGCGTACACCGATAAACTCATCTTT.

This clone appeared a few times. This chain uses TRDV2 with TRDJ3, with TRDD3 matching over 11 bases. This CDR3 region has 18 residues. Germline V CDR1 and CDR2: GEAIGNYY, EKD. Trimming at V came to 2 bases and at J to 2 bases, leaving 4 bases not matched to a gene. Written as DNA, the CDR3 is TGTGCCTGTGACAAAATACTGGGGGATACCTGGGACACCCGACAGATGTTTTTC. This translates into CACDKILGDTWDTRQMFF.

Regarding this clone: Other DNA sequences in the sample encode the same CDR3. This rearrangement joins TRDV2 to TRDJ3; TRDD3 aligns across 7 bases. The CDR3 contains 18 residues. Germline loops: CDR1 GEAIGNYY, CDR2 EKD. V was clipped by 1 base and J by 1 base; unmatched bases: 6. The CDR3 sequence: CACDTGGYGSWDTRQMFF. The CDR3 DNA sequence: TGTGCCTGTGACACGGGCGGATACGGGTCCTGGGACACCCGACAGATGTTTTTC.

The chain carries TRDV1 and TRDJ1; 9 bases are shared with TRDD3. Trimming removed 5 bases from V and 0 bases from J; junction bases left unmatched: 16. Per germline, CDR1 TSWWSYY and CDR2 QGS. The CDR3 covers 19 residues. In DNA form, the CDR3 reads TGTGCTCTTGGGACCCAACCGGGGGGGGGATACTCTTACACCGATAAACTCATCTTT. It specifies CALGTQPGGGYSYTDKLIF.

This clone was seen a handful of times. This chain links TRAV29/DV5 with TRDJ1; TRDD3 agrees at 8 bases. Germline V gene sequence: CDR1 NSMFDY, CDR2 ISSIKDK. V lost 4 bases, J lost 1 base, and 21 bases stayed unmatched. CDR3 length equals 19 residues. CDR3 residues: CAAGCPLIKRDTRTDKLIF. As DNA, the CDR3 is TGTGCAGCAGGGTGCCCCCTCATCAAACGGGATACGCGCACCGATAAACTCATCTTT. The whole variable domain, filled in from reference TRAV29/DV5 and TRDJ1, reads DQQVKQNSPSLSVQEGRISILNCDYTNSMFDYFLWYKKYPAEGPTFLISISSIKDKNEDGRFTVFLNKSAKHLSLHIVPSQPGDSAVYFCAAGCPLIKRDTRTDKLIFGKGTRVTVEP.

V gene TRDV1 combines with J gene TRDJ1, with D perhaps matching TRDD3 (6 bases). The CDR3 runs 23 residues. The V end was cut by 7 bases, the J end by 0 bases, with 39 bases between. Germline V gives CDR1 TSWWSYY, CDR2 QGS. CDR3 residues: CALVDPRPLVRGSFNPYTDKLIF. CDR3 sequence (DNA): TGTGCTCTTGTGGACCCCCGACCGCTCGTCCGGGGATCGTTCAATCCGTACACCGATAAACTCATCTTT.

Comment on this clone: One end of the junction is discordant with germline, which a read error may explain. This chain's CDR3 is CAARAGAAPYTNKLIF. CDR3 nucleotide sequence: TGTGCAGCACGGGCAGGGGCCGCACCGTACACCAATAAACTCATCTTT. This chain joins TRAV29/DV5 and TRDJ1; D ambiguous. Looked up from germline, CDR1 is NSMFDY and CDR2 is ISSIKDK. This CDR3 spans 16 amino acids.

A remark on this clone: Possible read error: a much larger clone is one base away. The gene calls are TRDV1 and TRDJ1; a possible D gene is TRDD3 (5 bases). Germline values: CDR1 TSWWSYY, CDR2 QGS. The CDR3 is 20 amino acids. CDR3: CALVELMSSPLGSNTDKLIF. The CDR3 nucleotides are TGTGCTCTTGTGGAACTAATGTCTAGCCCCCTGGGCTCGAACACCGATAAACTCATCTTT.

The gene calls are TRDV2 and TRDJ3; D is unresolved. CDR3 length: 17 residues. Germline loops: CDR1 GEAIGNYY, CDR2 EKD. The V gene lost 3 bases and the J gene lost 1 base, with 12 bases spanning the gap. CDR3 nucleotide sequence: TGTGCCTGTGACTCCGAGTTGGGTTCCTGGGACACCCGACAGATGTTTTTC. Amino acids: CACDSELGSWDTRQMFF.

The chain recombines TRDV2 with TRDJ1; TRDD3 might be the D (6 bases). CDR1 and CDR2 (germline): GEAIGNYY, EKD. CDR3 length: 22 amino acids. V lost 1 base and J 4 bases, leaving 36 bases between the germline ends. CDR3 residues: CACDTWGWWGLLFPGASDKLIF. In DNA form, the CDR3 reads TGTGCCTGTGACACTTGGGGTTGGTGGGGGCTACTATTCCCCGGAGCCAGCGATAAACTCATCTTT.

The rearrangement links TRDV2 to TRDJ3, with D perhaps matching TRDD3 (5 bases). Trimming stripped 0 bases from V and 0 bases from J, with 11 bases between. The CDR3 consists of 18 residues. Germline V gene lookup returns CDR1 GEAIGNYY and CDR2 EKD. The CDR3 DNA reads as TGTGCCTGTGACACCGCGGGGGTTAACTCCTGGGACACCCGACAGATGTTTTTC. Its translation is CACDTAGVNSWDTRQMFF.

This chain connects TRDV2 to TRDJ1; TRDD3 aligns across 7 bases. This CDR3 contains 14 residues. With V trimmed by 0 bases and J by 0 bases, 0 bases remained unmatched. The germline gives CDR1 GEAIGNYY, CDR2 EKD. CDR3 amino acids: CACDTGGYTDKLIF. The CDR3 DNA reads TGTGCCTGTGACACCGGGGGATACACCGATAAACTCATCTTT.

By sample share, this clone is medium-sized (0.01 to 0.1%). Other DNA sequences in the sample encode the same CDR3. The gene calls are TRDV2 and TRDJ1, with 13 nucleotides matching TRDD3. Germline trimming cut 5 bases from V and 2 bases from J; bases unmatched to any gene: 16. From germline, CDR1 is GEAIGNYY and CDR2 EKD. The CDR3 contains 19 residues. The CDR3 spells CACALPVLGDTRRTDKLIF. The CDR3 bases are TGTGCCTGTGCCCTCCCAGTACTGGGGGATACGCGTAGGACCGATAAACTCATCTTT.

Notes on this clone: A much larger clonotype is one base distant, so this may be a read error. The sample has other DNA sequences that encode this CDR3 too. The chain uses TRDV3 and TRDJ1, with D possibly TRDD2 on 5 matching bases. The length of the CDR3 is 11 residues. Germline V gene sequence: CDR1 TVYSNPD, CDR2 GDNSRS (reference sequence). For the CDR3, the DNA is TGTGCCTTCACCTACACCGATAAGCTCATCTTT. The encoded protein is CAFTYTDKLIF.

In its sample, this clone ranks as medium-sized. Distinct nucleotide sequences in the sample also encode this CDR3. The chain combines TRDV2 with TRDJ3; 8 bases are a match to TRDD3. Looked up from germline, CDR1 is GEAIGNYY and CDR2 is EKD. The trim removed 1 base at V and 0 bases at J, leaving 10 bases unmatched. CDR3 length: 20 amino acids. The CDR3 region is CACDTLGDPDSSWDTRQMFF. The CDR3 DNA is TGTGCCTGTGACACTCTGGGGGACCCGGATAGCTCCTGGGACACCCGACAGATGTTTTTC.

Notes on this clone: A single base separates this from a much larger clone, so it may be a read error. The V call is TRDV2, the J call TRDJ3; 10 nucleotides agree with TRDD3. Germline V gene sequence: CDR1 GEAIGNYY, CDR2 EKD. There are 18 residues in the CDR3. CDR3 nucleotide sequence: TGTGCCTGTGACACTGGGGGATACAAATCCTGGGACGCCCGACAGATGTTTTTC. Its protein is CACDTGGYKSWDARQMFF.

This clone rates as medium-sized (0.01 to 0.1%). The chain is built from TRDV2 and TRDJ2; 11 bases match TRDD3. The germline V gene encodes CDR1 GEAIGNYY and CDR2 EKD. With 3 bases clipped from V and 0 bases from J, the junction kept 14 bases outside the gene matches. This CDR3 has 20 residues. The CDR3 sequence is CACDPSSYWGIVPLTAQLFF. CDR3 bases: TGTGCCTGTGACCCTTCCTCATACTGGGGGATAGTACCTTTGACAGCACAACTCTTCTTT.

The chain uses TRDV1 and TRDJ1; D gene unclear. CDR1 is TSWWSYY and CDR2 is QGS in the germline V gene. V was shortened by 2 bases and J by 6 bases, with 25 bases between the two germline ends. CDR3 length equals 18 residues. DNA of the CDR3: TGTGCTCTTGGGGAAGAAGCCGCCTCCCCGTCCGTTGTGCATAAACTCATCTTT. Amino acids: CALGEEAASPSVVHKLIF.

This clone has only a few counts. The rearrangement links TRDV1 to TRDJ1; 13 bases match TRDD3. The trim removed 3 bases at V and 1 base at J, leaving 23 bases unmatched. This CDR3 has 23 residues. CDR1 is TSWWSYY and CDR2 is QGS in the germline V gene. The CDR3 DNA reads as TGTGCTCTTGGGGATTTCTTCCAAATCACAACTGGGGGATACGCTGGTCTCACCGATAAACTCATCTTT. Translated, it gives CALGDFFQITTGGYAGLTDKLIF.

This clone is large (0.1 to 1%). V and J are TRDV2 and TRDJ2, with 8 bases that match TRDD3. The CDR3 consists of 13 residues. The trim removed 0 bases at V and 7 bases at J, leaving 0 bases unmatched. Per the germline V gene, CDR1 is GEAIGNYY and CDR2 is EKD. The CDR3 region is CACDTWGIAQLFF. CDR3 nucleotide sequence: TGTGCCTGTGACACCTGGGGGATAGCACAACTCTTCTTT.

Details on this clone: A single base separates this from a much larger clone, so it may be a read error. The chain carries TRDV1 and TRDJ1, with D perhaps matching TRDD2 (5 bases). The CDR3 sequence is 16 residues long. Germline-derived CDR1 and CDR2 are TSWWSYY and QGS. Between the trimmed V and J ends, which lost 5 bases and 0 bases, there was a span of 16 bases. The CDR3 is CALGKPLLSYTDKLIF. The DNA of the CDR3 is TGTGCTCTTGGGAAGCCCCTACTGAGTTACACCGATAAACTCATCTTT.

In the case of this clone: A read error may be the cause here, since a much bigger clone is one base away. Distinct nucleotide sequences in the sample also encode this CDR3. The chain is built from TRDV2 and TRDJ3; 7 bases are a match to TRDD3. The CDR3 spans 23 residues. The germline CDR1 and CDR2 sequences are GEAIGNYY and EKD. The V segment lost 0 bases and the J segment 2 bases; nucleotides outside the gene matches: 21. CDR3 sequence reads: CACDTVLHTGDSGEAWDTRQMFF. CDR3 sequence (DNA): TGTGCCTGTGACACCGTCCTCCATACTGGGGATTCGGGAGAGGCCTGGGACACCCGACAGATGTTTTTC.

For the CDR3, the DNA is TGTGCCTTTGGTTCCTACGGAGGGCCCGATAAACTCATCTTT. Its translation: CAFGSYGGPDKLIF. This chain joins TRDV3 and TRDJ1, with 7 bases lining up with TRDD2. The CDR3 covers 14 residues. Trimming cost V 2 bases and J 3 bases; bases outside gene matches: 9. Germline assignment: CDR1 TVYSNPD and CDR2 GDNSRS (reference sequence).

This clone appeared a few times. CDR3 nucleotide sequence: TGTGCTCTTGGGGAATCGGACCTGCTATTACTGGGGGATGTTACCGATAAACTCATCTTT. Protein product: CALGESDLLLLGDVTDKLIF. This rearrangement joins TRDV1 to TRDJ1; TRDD3 matches at 10 bases. Germline CDR1 is TSWWSYY and CDR2 is QGS. With 2 bases clipped from V and 2 bases from J, the junction kept 17 bases outside the gene matches. The CDR3 contains 20 residues.

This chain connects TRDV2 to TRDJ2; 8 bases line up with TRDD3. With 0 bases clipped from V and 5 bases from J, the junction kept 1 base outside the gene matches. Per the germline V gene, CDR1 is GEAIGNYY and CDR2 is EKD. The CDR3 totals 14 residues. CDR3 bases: TGTGCCTGTGACACCGTGGGGGATACAGCACAACTCTTCTTT. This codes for CACDTVGDTAQLFF.

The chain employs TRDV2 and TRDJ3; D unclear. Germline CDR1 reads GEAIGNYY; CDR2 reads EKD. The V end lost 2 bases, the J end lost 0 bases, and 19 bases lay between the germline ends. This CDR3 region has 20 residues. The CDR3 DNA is TGTGCCTGTGACAGAGGACCCGACGCCCCTCGCTCCTGGGACACCCGACAGATGTTTTTC. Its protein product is CACDRGPDAPRSWDTRQMFF.

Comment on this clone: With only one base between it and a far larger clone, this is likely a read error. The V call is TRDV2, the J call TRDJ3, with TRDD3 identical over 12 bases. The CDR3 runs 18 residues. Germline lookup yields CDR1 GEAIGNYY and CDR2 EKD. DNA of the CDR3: TGTGCCTGTGACAGTACTGGGGGATACTCCTGGGGCACCCGACAGATGTTTTTC. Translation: CACDSTGGYSWGTRQMFF.

The CDR3 loop is CACDPPSYGYRYTDKLIF. The CDR3, as DNA: TGTGCCTGTGATCCCCCTTCCTACGGGTACCGGTACACCGATAAACTCATCTTT. The J gene is TRDJ1, the V gene TRDV2, with 9 bases aligning to TRDD2. Germline lookup yields CDR1 GEAIGNYY and CDR2 EKD. V lost 4 bases to trimming and J lost 0 bases; unmatched junction nucleotides: 14. This CDR3 contains 18 residues.

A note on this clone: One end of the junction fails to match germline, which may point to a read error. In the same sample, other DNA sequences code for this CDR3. This CDR3 reads CACDTVGWGIPNTDKLIF. CDR3 in DNA: TGTGCCTGTGACACCGTTGGTTGGGGGATACCTAACACCGACAAACTCATCTTT. The chain uses TRDV2 and TRDJ1; 10 nucleotides agree with TRDD3. This CDR3 spans 18 amino acids. Per the germline V gene, CDR1 is GEAIGNYY and CDR2 is EKD.